This T cell receptor (beta chain) emerged from a study of T cell changes during pregnancy in multiple sclerosis. V dropped 0 bases and J dropped 5 bases, with 11 bases sitting between them. CDR1 is KGHSH and CDR2 is LQKENI in the germline V gene. The CDR3 is made up of 15 amino acids. Profiling relied on immunoSEQ multiplex PCR, and the TCRdb table lists in-frame clones only, not all of them. The table has about 38,000 clones, 85% to 90% seen once; the top ten hold over 0.55%. The material sequenced was CD4+ T cells from peripheral blood mononuclear cells, taken before pregnancy. This chain connects TRBV18 to TRBJ2-1; perhaps TRBD2 as D (7 bases). The clonotype was recovered from a female donor with multiple sclerosis, enrolled in a pregnancy study. Here the CDR3 reads CASSPPGGQDNEQFF. CDR3 nucleotides: TGTGCCAGCTCACCACCGGGGGGGCAGGACAATGAGCAGTTCTTC.